A selection of T cell receptor beta chains follows, all from one sample in a study of read filtering for tumor transcriptome and immune sequencing. TCRdb re-called the reads with MiXCR, one entry per CDR3 protein. The table has tens of thousands of distinct CDR3 sequences, about 22% seen once; the top ten hold about an eighth. Source material: a population of CD138-negative cells sorted from bone marrow. These receptors all stem from a donor at least 40 years old with multiple myeloma. Each CDR3 is given with its conserved first and last residue. A D gene is named only where the DNA matches it firmly. Size is stated for part of the rows, as once, few or many counts, or as a class when the clone is expanded.

D: .
V: TRBV20-1
J: TRBJ1-6
size: once
CDR3: CSTKRKANHNSPLHF
DNA: TGCAGTACTAAACGAAAAGCCAACCATAATTCACCCCTCCACTTT

D: .
V: TRBV2
J: TRBJ1-1
size: many
CDR3: CASTIRRGAVNTEAFF
DNA: TGTGCCAGCACCATACGGAGGGGGGCTGTTAACACTGAAGCTTTCTTT

D: .
V: TRBV29-1
J: TRBJ1-1
size: .
CDR3: CSVRDGYAEAFF
DNA: TGCAGCGTTCGGGACGGTTACGCTGAAGCTTTCTTT

D: .
V: TRBV14
J: TRBJ2-1
size: few
CDR3: CASSRLGVYNEQFF
DNA: TGTGCCAGCAGCCGCTTGGGTGTCTACAATGAGCAGTTCTTC

D: .
V: TRBV6-4
J: TRBJ2-2
size: few
CDR3: CASSRVGGTGELFF
DNA: TGTGCCAGCAGTCGAGTAGGGGGGACCGGGGAGCTGTTTTTT

D: .
V: TRBV12-3/TRBV12-4
J: TRBJ1-1
size: .
CDR3: CASRLDLNTEPFF
DNA: TGTGCCAGCAGGTTAGATCTGAACACTGAACCCTTCTTT

D: TRBD2
V: TRBV5-1
J: TRBJ2-1
size: many
CDR3: CASSLAGTSGYRSLGNEQFF
DNA: TGCGCCAGCAGCTTGGCGGGGACTAGCGGGTATAGATCACTAGGGAATGAGCAGTTCTTC

D: .
V: TRBV6-2/TRBV6-3
J: TRBJ1-1
size: .
CDR3: CASKIAPNTEAFF
DNA: TGTGCCAGCAAAATAGCCCCGAACACTGAAGCTTTCTTT

D: .
V: TRBV3-1
J: TRBJ1-1
size: many
CDR3: CASSQDPTLNTEAFF
DNA: TGTGCCAGCAGCCAAGACCCAACCCTGAACACTGAAGCTTTCTTT

D: TRBD2
V: TRBV7-8
J: TRBJ2-3
size: .
CDR3: CASSRKRPAGGVSMQYF
DNA: TGTGCCAGCAGTCGAAAGCGGCCAGCGGGGGGGGTGTCGATGCAGTATTTT

D: TRBD2
V: TRBV28
J: TRBJ2-5
size: .
CDR3: CASSSSGETQYF
DNA: TGTGCCAGCAGTTCTAGCGGAGAGACCCAGTACTTC

D: .
V: TRBV10-2
J: TRBJ2-7
size: many
CDR3: CASEKPGTGSYEQYF
DNA: TGCGCCAGCGAAAAACCCGGGACGGGCTCATACGAGCAGTACTTC

D: .
V: TRBV7-9
J: TRBJ1-5
size: few
CDR3: CASSDRWDQPQHF
DNA: TGTGCCAGCAGCGACCGCTGGGATCAGCCCCAGCATTTT

D: TRBD2
V: TRBV27
J: TRBJ2-3
size: many
CDR3: CASSLYGSGGGAQDTQYF
DNA: TGTGCCAGCAGTTTATACGGTAGCGGCGGGGGGGCCCAAGATACGCAGTATTTT

D: .
V: TRBV2
J: TRBJ2-2
size: many
CDR3: CASRLQGLKAGELFF
DNA: TGTGCCAGCAGGTTGCAGGGACTGAAGGCCGGGGAGCTGTTTTTT

D: .
V: TRBV28
J: TRBJ2-7
size: many
CDR3: CASSPPDTYEQYF
DNA: TGTGCCAGCAGTCCCCCGGACACCTACGAGCAGTACTTC

D: .
V: TRBV11-1
J: TRBJ1-1
size: many
CDR3: CASSLGQRNTEAFF
DNA: TGTGCCAGCAGCTTAGGCCAGAGGAACACTGAAGCTTTCTTT

D: TRBD1
V: TRBV3-1
J: TRBJ2-5
size: many
CDR3: CASSQGDRQETQYF
DNA: TGTGCCAGCAGCCAAGGGGACAGGCAAGAGACCCAGTACTTC

D: .
V: TRBV9
J: TRBJ2-1
size: .
CDR3: CASSASGTPSNNEQFF
DNA: TGTGCCAGCAGCGCTTCCGGGACACCTTCAAACAATGAGCAGTTCTTC

D: .
V: TRBV7-8
J: TRBJ1-5
size: many
CDR3: CASSPNRGSGHQPQHF
DNA: TGTGCCAGCAGCCCAAATCGGGGATCGGGTCATCAGCCCCAGCATTTT

D: .
V: TRBV7-9
J: TRBJ1-6
size: many
CDR3: CASSITGDSPLHF
DNA: TGTGCCAGCAGCATAACGGGGGATTCACCCCTCCACTTT

D: .
V: TRBV12-3/TRBV12-4
J: TRBJ1-1
size: many
CDR3: CASSPQSTEAFF
DNA: TGTGCCAGCAGCCCCCAGAGCACTGAAGCTTTCTTT

D: .
V: TRBV5-1
J: TRBJ2-1
size: many
CDR3: CASSLAALNEQFF
DNA: TGCGCCAGCAGCTTGGCGGCCTTGAATGAGCAGTTCTTC

D: .
V: TRBV5-1
J: TRBJ1-2
size: .
CDR3: CASSLGGGEVNYGYTF
DNA: TGCGCCAGCAGCTTGGGTGGAGGGGAAGTAAACTATGGCTACACCTTC

D: .
V: TRBV28
J: TRBJ2-3
size: many
CDR3: CASSLQGGPDTQYF
DNA: TGTGCCAGCAGTTTGCAGGGAGGTCCAGATACGCAGTATTTT

D: .
V: TRBV23-1
J: TRBJ2-5
size: few
CDR3: CASSQSGGPDQETQYF
DNA: TGCGCCAGCAGTCAATCTGGCGGGCCCGATCAAGAGACCCAGTACTTC

D: .
V: TRBV2
J: TRBJ2-7
size: .
CDR3: CASSDAAFEQYF
DNA: TGTGCCAGCAGTGACGCGGCCTTCGAGCAGTACTTC

D: TRBD2
V: TRBV6-5
J: TRBJ2-3
size: many
CDR3: CASSPGVAGGTDTQYF
DNA: TGTGCCAGCAGCCCAGGGGTAGCGGGGGGCACAGATACGCAGTATTTT

D: .
V: TRBV5-1
J: TRBJ2-7
size: many
CDR3: CASSLRAGIHEQYF
DNA: TGCGCCAGCAGCTTAAGGGCCGGGATCCACGAGCAGTACTTC

D: .
V: TRBV3-1
J: TRBJ1-1
size: many
CDR3: CASSLLQGSGTEAFF
DNA: TGTGCCAGCAGCCTACTACAGGGATCGGGAACTGAAGCTTTCTTT

D: TRBD1
V: TRBV28
J: TRBJ2-5
size: few
CDR3: CASSWSDRGGQTQYF
DNA: TGTGCCAGCAGTTGGTCGGACAGGGGTGGTCAGACCCAGTACTTC

D: .
V: TRBV20-1
J: TRBJ2-1
size: many
CDR3: CSARRGAYNEQFF
DNA: TGCAGTGCTAGGAGGGGGGCCTACAATGAGCAGTTCTTC

D: .
V: TRBV18
J: TRBJ2-1
size: many
CDR3: CASSRDQNNEQFF
DNA: TGTGCCAGCTCACGGGATCAGAACAATGAGCAGTTCTTC

D: .
V: TRBV29-1
J: TRBJ1-1
size: many
CDR3: CSVEGLGGAITEAFF
DNA: TGCAGCGTTGAGGGGCTGGGGGGGGCGATCACTGAAGCTTTCTTT

D: .
V: TRBV6-2/TRBV6-3
J: TRBJ1-1
size: many
CDR3: CASSSLGGGGPRTEAFF
DNA: TGTGCCAGCAGCTCTCTAGGGGGAGGGGGTCCCCGGACTGAAGCTTTCTTT

D: .
V: TRBV18
J: TRBJ2-3
size: few
CDR3: CASSPPSGATDTQYF
DNA: TGTGCCAGCTCACCCCCCTCGGGAGCCACAGATACGCAGTATTTT

D: .
V: TRBV2
J: TRBJ1-1
size: .
CDR3: CASSSDGAEAFF
DNA: TGTGCCAGCAGTTCGGACGGGGCTGAAGCTTTCTTT

D: TRBD1
V: TRBV7-9
J: TRBJ2-5
size: once
CDR3: CAISRDRGNTETQYF
DNA: TGTGCCATCAGCCGGGACAGGGGCAATACGGAGACCCAGTACTTC

D: .
V: TRBV7-9
J: TRBJ2-1
size: many
CDR3: CASKKTGYNEQFF
DNA: TGTGCCAGCAAAAAGACAGGTTACAATGAGCAGTTCTTC

D: .
V: TRBV7-6
J: TRBJ2-7
size: many
CDR3: CASSLAAGVGEQYF
DNA: TGTGCCAGCAGCTTAGCGGCCGGGGTCGGCGAGCAGTACTTC

D: .
V: TRBV5-1
J: TRBJ2-4
size: .
CDR3: CASSSTTGSKNIQYF
DNA: TGCGCCAGCAGCTCTACTACAGGGTCCAAAAACATTCAGTACTTC

D: TRBD1
V: TRBV29-1
J: TRBJ2-7
size: many
CDR3: CSVARTGDIYEQYF
DNA: TGCAGCGTAGCCCGGACAGGGGATATCTACGAGCAGTACTTC

D: TRBD1
V: TRBV20-1
J: TRBJ2-7
size: few
CDR3: CSAWTGASYEQYF
DNA: TGCAGTGCTTGGACAGGGGCGTCCTACGAGCAGTACTTC

D: .
V: TRBV12-2
J: TRBJ1-1
size: many
CDR3: CASRSPRRNTEAFF
DNA: TGTGCAAGTCGCTCCCCACGGAGGAACACTGAAGCTTTCTTT

D: .
V: TRBV4-1
J: TRBJ2-5
size: many
CDR3: CASSPPEASETQYF
DNA: TGCGCCAGCAGCCCCCCTGAGGCGTCGGAGACCCAGTACTTC

D: .
V: TRBV9
J: TRBJ1-1
size: many
CDR3: CASSVIKEGVRNTEAFF
DNA: TGTGCCAGCAGCGTAATCAAAGAGGGGGTTAGGAACACTGAAGCTTTCTTT

D: .
V: TRBV3-1
J: TRBJ1-1
size: .
CDR3: CASSRKGVEEAFF
DNA: TGTGCTAGCAGCCGCAAGGGGGTGGAAGAAGCTTTCTTT

D: TRBD1
V: TRBV29-1
J: TRBJ1-3
size: .
CDR3: CSATGFGNTIYF
DNA: TGCAGCGCGACAGGGTTTGGAAACACCATATATTTT

D: .
V: TRBV5-1
J: TRBJ1-5
size: many
CDR3: CASSFSGGNQPQHF
DNA: TGCGCCAGCAGCTTCAGCGGGGGCAATCAGCCCCAGCATTTT

D: TRBD2
V: TRBV5-1
J: TRBJ2-5
size: many
CDR3: CASSYGLAGGGGETQYF
DNA: TGCGCCAGCAGCTACGGACTAGCGGGGGGCGGAGGGGAGACCCAGTACTTC

D: TRBD1
V: TRBV4-1
J: TRBJ1-1
size: many
CDR3: CASSQTPPGQVNTEAFF
DNA: TGCGCCAGCAGCCAAACTCCTCCGGGACAGGTGAACACTGAAGCTTTCTTT

D: .
V: TRBV14
J: TRBJ1-4
size: many
CDR3: CASSPAGLNEKLFF
DNA: TGTGCCAGCAGCCCGGCAGGCCTTAATGAAAAACTGTTTTTT

D: TRBD1
V: TRBV29-1
J: TRBJ1-2
size: many
CDR3: CSVQGQGRFDGYTF
DNA: TGCAGCGTCCAAGGACAGGGGAGGTTCGATGGCTACACCTTC

D: .
V: TRBV20-1
J: TRBJ2-2
size: .
CDR3: CSARDWGANTGELFF
DNA: TGCAGTGCTAGAGATTGGGGGGCAAACACCGGGGAGCTGTTTTTT